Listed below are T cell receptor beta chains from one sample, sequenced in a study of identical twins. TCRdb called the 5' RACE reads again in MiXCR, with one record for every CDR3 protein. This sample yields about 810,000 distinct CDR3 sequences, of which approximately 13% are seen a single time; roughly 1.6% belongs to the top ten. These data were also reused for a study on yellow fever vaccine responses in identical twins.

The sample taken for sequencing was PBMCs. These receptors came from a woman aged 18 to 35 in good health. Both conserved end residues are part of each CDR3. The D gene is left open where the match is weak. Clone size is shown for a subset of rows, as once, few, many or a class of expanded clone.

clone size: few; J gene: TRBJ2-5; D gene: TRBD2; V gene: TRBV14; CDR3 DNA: TGTGCCAGCAGCCTACTAGCGGGAAGGTACCAAGAGACCCAGTACTTC; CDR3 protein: CASSLLAGRYQETQYF
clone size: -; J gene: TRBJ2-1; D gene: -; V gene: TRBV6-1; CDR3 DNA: TGTGCCAGCAGCCAAAGAGTCCAAGGGACCAATGAGCAGTTCTTC; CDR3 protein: CASSQRVQGTNEQFF
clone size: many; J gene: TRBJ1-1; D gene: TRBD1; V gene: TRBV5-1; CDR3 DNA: TGCGCCAGCAGCTTGGCGCGGACAGGGTCTGAAGCTTTCTTT; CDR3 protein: CASSLARTGSEAFF
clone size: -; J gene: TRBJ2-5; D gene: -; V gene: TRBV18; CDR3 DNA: TGTGCCAGCTCACCAGGCGGACCGGGGGAGACCCAGTACTTC; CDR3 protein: CASSPGGPGETQYF
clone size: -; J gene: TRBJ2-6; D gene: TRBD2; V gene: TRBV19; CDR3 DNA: TGTGCCAGTAGTAGAGGGACTAGCAGCTCTGGGGCCAACGTCCTGACTTTC; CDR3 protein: CASSRGTSSSGANVLTF
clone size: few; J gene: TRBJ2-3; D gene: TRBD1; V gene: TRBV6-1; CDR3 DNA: TGTGCCGCCTCATCCGGGACAGGAGACACAGATACGCAGTATTTT; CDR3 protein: CAASSGTGDTDTQYF
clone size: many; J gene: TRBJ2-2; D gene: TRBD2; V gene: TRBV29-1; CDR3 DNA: TGCAGCGTGGAAGATGGGTTGCTAGCGGGAGCGGCCGGGGAGCTGTTTTTT; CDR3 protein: CSVEDGLLAGAAGELFF
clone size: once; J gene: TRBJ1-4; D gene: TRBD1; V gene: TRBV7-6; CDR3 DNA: TGTGCCAGCAGCTTAACCCCCTATCGGCAACAGGGGGCAGATGAAAAACTGTTTTTT; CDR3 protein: CASSLTPYRQQGADEKLFF
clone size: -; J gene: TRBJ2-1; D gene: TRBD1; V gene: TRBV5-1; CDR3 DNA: TGCGCCAGCAGAACTCCCCCGGGACAGGGGAACAATGAGCAGTTCTTC; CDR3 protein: CASRTPPGQGNNEQFF
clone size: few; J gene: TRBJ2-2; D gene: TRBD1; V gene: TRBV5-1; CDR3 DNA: TGCGCCAGCAGGCCCCGGCCGGGACAGCTAAACACCGGGGAGCTGTTTTTT; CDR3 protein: CASRPRPGQLNTGELFF
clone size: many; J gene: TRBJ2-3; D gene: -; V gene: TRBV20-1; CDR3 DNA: TGCAGTGCTAGGGAAGAAAAACGACTAGTAACTACGCAGTATTTT; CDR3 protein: CSAREEKRLVTTQYF
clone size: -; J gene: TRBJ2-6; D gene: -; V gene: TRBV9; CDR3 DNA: TGTGCCACCGCTTTACGTCCTGGGGCCAACGTCCTGACTTTC; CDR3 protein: CATALRPGANVLTF
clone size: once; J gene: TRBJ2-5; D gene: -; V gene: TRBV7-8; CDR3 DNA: TGTGCCAGCAGCTTGCGTCGGGGGAACGCGCACCAAGAGACCCAGTACTTC; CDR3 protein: CASSLRRGNAHQETQYF
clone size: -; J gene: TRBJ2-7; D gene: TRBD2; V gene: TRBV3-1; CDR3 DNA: TGTGCCAGCAGCCCTACCGGGACTAGCGGGAGTTACGAGCAGTACTTC; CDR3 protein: CASSPTGTSGSYEQYF
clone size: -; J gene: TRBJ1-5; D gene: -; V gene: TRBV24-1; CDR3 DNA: TGTGCCACCAGTGAAGGAGGACATCAGCCCCAGCATTTT; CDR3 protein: CATSEGGHQPQHF
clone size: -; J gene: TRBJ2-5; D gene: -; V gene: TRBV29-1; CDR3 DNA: TGCAGCGTTGATACAGCAGGCGGAGAGACCCAGTACTTC; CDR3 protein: CSVDTAGGETQYF
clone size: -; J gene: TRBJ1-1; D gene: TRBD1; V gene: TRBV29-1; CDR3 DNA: TGCAGCGCCACACCCAACAGGGGATCCAACACTGAAGCTTTCTTT; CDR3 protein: CSATPNRGSNTEAFF
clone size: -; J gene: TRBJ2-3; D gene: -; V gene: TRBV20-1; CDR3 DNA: TGCAGTGCTAGCTGGTCGCTGAGCACAGATACGCAGTATTTT; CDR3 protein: CSASWSLSTDTQYF
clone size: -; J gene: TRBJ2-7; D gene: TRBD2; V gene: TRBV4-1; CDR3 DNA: TGCGCCAGCAGTCAAGTCCCCCCCGGGGGGGCCTACGAGCAGTACTTC; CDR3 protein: CASSQVPPGGAYEQYF
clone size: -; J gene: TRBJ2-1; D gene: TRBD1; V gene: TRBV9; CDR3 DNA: TGTGCCAGCAAATGGCAGGGGGCCTACAATGAGCAGTTCTTC; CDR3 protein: CASKWQGAYNEQFF
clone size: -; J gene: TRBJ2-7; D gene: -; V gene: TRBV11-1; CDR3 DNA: TGTGCCAGCAGCTTAGATGGGGGGTTCCACGAGCAGTACTTC; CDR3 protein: CASSLDGGFHEQYF
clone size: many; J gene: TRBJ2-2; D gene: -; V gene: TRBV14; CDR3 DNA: TGTGCCAGCAGCCCCCCAGGGACGAACACCGGGGAGCTGTTTTTT; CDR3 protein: CASSPPGTNTGELFF
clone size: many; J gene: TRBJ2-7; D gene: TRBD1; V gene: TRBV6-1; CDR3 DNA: TGTGCCAGCAGTAAAACAGGGGACGGCCCCTACGAGCAGTACTTC; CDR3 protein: CASSKTGDGPYEQYF
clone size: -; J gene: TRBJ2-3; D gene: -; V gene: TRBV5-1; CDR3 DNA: TGCGCCAGCAGCTTGAAGCAGTTGCCAGATACGCAGTATTTT; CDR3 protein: CASSLKQLPDTQYF
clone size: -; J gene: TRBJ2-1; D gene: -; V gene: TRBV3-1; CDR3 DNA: TGTGCCACCTCGGACCTGAAAAAGGAAAACAATGAGCAGTTCTTC; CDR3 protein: CATSDLKKENNEQFF
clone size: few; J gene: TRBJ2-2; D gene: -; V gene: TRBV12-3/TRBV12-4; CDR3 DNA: TGTGCCAGCAGTTTAGTGAGGGGGGCCGTGGCCGGGGAGCTGTTTTTT; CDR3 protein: CASSLVRGAVAGELFF
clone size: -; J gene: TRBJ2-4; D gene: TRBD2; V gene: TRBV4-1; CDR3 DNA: TGCGCCAGCAGCCAAGTTCCGGGACTAGCGGGAGGGCCTAAAAACATTCAGTACTTC; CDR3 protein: CASSQVPGLAGGPKNIQYF
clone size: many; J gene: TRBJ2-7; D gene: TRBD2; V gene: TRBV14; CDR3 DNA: TGTGCCAGCAGCCAAGGTAGTGCGGGAGCCTACGAGCAGTACTTC; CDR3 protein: CASSQGSAGAYEQYF
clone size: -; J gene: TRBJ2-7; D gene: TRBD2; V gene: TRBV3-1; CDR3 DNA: TGTGCCAGCAGCCAAATAGCGGGAGGCTGGGGCGAGCAGTACTTC; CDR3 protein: CASSQIAGGWGEQYF
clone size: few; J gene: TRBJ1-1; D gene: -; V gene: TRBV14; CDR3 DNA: TGTGCCAGCAGCCAAGATCAGTGGACTGAAGCTTTCTTT; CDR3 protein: CASSQDQWTEAFF
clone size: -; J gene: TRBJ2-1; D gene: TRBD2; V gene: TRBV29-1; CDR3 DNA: TGCAGCGTGGCCCTAGCGGGGGGACAATACAATGAGCAGTTCTTC; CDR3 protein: CSVALAGGQYNEQFF